One sample yielded the 30 T cell receptor beta chains listed below, sequenced in a study of blood T cell repertoires in COVID-19. Produced via immunoSEQ multiplex PCR; TCRdb's table is partial and in-frame only. The sample carries tens of thousands of clones, 81% recorded once. Sequencing was carried out using peripheral blood. All receptors derive from a man at least 80 years old with acute or convalescent COVID-19.

This clone was seen a few times. The chain employs TRBV11-3 and TRBJ2-1; TRBD1 might be the D (5 bases). The CDR3 covers 14 residues. Germline assignment: CDR1 SGHNT and CDR2 YENEEA. V was pared by 4 bases and J by 10 bases, with 17 bases between. The CDR3 loop is CASSSDWQGGEQFF. The CDR3 DNA is TGTGCCAGCAGCTCCGACTGGCAGGGTGGAGAGCAGTTCTTC. The variable domain in full, with the rest retrieved from reference TRBV11-3 and TRBJ2-1, is EAGVVQSPRYKIIEKKQPVAFWCNPISGHNTLYWYLQNLGQGPELLIRYENEEAVDDSQLPKDRFSAERLKGVDSTLKIQPAELGDSAVYLCASSSDWQGGEQFFGPGTRLTVL.

The chain has TRBV5-5 and TRBJ2-7; tentative D call: TRBD1 (6 bases). This CDR3 has 14 residues. Germline values: CDR1 SGHKS, CDR2 YYEKEE (reference sequence). Trimming stripped 3 bases from V and 4 bases from J, with 14 bases between. In DNA, the CDR3 is TGTGCCAGCAGCTCTCAGGGGCAGGGGTACGAGCAGTACTTC. Encoded protein: CASSSQGQGYEQYF.

The V and J genes are TRBV11-2 and TRBJ2-1, with D perhaps matching TRBD1 (5 bases). Germline CDR1 SGHAT, CDR2 FQNNGV. The CDR3 consists of 14 residues. V was pared by 0 bases and J by 4 bases, with 7 bases between. The CDR3 sequence is CASSLDQGYNEQFF. As DNA, the CDR3 is TGTGCCAGCAGCTTAGATCAGGGATACAATGAGCAGTTCTTC.

The chain recombines TRBV20-1 with TRBJ2-7; D not certain. Germline V lookup: CDR1 DFQATT, CDR2 SNEGSKA (reference sequence). The V and J ends lost 7 bases and 4 bases respectively, with 11 bases between them. There are 11 residues in the CDR3. CDR3 residues: CSVETLYEQYF. The CDR3, as DNA: TGCAGTGTAGAGACACTTTACGAGCAGTACTTC.

The chain is built from TRBV18 and TRBJ2-7, with TRBD1 matching 8 bases. Germline lookup yields CDR1 KGHSH and CDR2 LQKENI. The CDR3 is made up of 13 amino acids. J was trimmed by 6 bases and V by 2 bases; bases with no gene match: 3. The CDR3 DNA reads as TGTGCCAGCTCACCAGGGACAGGATCCGAGCAGTACTTC. This encodes CASSPGTGSEQYF.

The chain couples TRBV28 to TRBJ1-5, with D possibly being TRBD1 (5 bases). The CDR3 is 14 residues long. Per the germline V gene, CDR1 is MDHEN and CDR2 is SYDVKM. V lost 3 bases and J lost 1, with 7 bases in between. The CDR3 sequence is CASSLGQSNQPQHF. CDR3 nucleotides: TGTGCCAGCAGTTTGGGGCAAAGCAATCAGCCCCAGCATTTT. The full variable domain, in which reference TRBV28 and TRBJ1-5 provide the parts outside the CDR3, is DVKVTQSSRYLVKRTGEKVFLECVQDMDHENMFWYRQDPGLGLRLIYFSYDVKMKEKGDIPEGYSVSREKKERFSLILESASTNQTSMYLCASSLGQSNQPQHFGDGTRLSIL.

This chain joins TRBV7-9 and TRBJ1-2; D unclear. Trimming cost V 1 base and J 3 bases, with 9 bases left between them. From germline, CDR1 is SEHNR and CDR2 FQNEAQ (reference sequence). The CDR3 covers 14 residues. The CDR3 loop reads CASSLGTVDYGYTF. The CDR3 nucleotides are TGTGCCAGCAGCTTAGGAACAGTTGACTATGGCTACACCTTC.

The chain couples TRBV27 to TRBJ1-1, with D possibly being TRBD1 (6 bases). V was pared by 4 bases and J by 3 bases, with 15 bases between. CDR1 is MNHEY and CDR2 is SMNVEV in the germline V gene (reference sequence). The CDR3 length is 15 residues. CDR3 protein: CASSSRGSPDTEAFF. The CDR3 nucleotides are TGTGCCAGCAGTTCCAGGGGAAGTCCGGACACTGAAGCTTTCTTT.

This rearrangement joins TRBV18 to TRBJ2-3; TRBD2 aligns across 13 bases. Germline assignment: CDR1 KGHSH and CDR2 LQKENI. There are 19 residues in the CDR3. The V segment lost 3 bases and the J segment 3 bases; nucleotides outside the gene matches: 12. Written as DNA, the CDR3 is TGTGCCAGCTCACCTCTCGGGACTAGCGGGAAGAGGGGGACAGATACGCAGTATTTT. Protein: CASSPLGTSGKRGTDTQYF.

The chain joins TRBV6-6 to TRBJ2-7; 9 nucleotides line up with TRBD1. The CDR3 runs to 13 residues. Germline V gene sequence: CDR1 MNHNY, CDR2 SVGAGI (reference sequence). V lost 7 bases and J lost 3; bases outside the gene matches: 4. The CDR3 nucleotides are TGTGCCAGCACTTCGACAGGGGGCTACGAGCAGTACTTC. It yields the protein CASTSTGGYEQYF.

The genes are TRBV6-5 and TRBJ1-4; D remains ambiguous. The CDR3 is 14 residues long. Germline V gene sequence: CDR1 MNHEY, CDR2 SVGAGI. V was trimmed by 0 bases and J by 4 bases, leaving 6 bases between them. The CDR3 loop is CASSYSGLNEKLFF. The CDR3 DNA sequence: TGTGCCAGCAGTTACTCGGGCCTTAATGAAAAACTGTTTTTT.

The gene calls are TRBV6-2 or TRBV6-3 and TRBJ2-2, with a possible D match to TRBD1 (5 bases). The CDR3 is made up of 18 amino acids. V lost 2 bases to trimming and J lost 3 bases, with 19 bases between them. Germline CDR1 is MNHEY and CDR2 is SVGEGT. The CDR3 DNA follows: TGTGCCAGCAGTTACCCATTCGAAGACAGTGTCCACACCGGGGAGCTGTTTTTT. It encodes CASSYPFEDSVHTGELFF.

This clone was seen more than once but under ten times. The gene calls are TRBV18 and TRBJ2-5; a possible D gene is TRBD1 (6 bases). V shed 3 bases and J shed 5 bases, with 7 bases lying between them. In germline, CDR1 is KGHSH, CDR2 LQKENI. This CDR3 is built from 12 residues. The CDR3 sequence is CASSPQGETQYF. CDR3 bases: TGTGCCAGCTCACCGCAGGGGGAGACCCAGTACTTC.

This clone was found a few times. This rearrangement joins TRBV7-3 to TRBJ1-6; D is possibly TRBD1 (5 bases). This CDR3 is built from 13 residues. Germline V gene sequence: CDR1 SGHTA, CDR2 FQGTGA. The ends were cut back, 1 base at V and 16 bases at J, with 14 bases in the middle. The DNA for the CDR3 is TGTGCCAGCAGCTTAAGTAGGGGCTCGACTCTCCACTTT. It is translated as CASSLSRGSTLHF. Supplemented by reference TRBV7-3 and TRBJ1-6, the full variable domain reads GAGVSQTPSNKVTEKGKYVELRCDPISGHTALYWYRQSLGQGPEFLIYFQGTGAADDSGLPNDRFFAVRPEGSVSTLKIQRTERGDSAVYLCASSLSRGSTLHFGNGTRLTVT.

This chain links TRBV29-1 with TRBJ2-1; D perhaps matches TRBD2 (6 bases). Trimming removed 7 bases from V and 10 bases from J, with 20 bases in between. This CDR3 region has 13 residues. CDR1 and CDR2 from the germline V gene are SQVTM and ANQGSEA. The DNA of the CDR3 is TGCAGCGGACGGCGGGACTCTGAGAGGGAGCAGTTCTTC. It encodes CSGRRDSEREQFF.

The chain is built from TRBV4-3 and TRBJ1-2, with D perhaps TRBD1 (5 bases). Germline CDR1 and CDR2: LGHNA and YSLEER. Trimming cost V 1 base and J 8 bases, with 11 bases left between them. CDR3 length: 13 amino acids. The CDR3 bases are TGCGCCAGCAGCCAAGTGCGACAGCTAGGCTACACCTTC. Its translation: CASSQVRQLGYTF.

The rearrangement uses TRBV6-5 and TRBJ2-4, with TRBD2 as a possible D gene (6 bases). V lost 6 bases and J lost 0, with 12 bases in between. This CDR3 contains 15 residues. Germline CDR1 is MNHEY and CDR2 is SVGAGI. CDR3 loop: CASRSGGLAKNIQYF. The CDR3 nucleotides are TGTGCCAGCAGGAGCGGAGGGTTAGCCAAAAACATTCAGTACTTC.

This chain links TRBV28 with TRBJ1-2; 8 positions agree with TRBD1. V was clipped by 6 bases and J by 4 bases; unmatched bases: 13. The germline gives CDR1 MDHEN, CDR2 SYDVKM. The CDR3 covers 16 residues. The CDR3 sequence is CASRSLQGASPYGYTF. The CDR3 DNA follows: TGTGCCAGCAGGTCACTCCAGGGGGCCTCTCCCTATGGCTACACCTTC.

The chain employs TRBV11-2 and TRBJ2-7, with 8 bases matching TRBD2. Germline CDR1 SGHAT, CDR2 FQNNGV. This CDR3 has 16 amino acids. Germline trimming cut 3 bases from V and 1 base from J; bases unmatched to any gene: 8. CDR3 sequence reads: CASSFGSSGGSYEQYF. CDR3 nucleotide sequence: TGTGCCAGCAGCTTCGGATCAAGCGGGGGATCCTACGAGCAGTACTTC.

This clone came up once. The CDR3 sequence: CASSPPGLAGENGELFF. CDR3 coding DNA: TGTGCCAGCTCACCACCGGGACTAGCGGGAGAGAACGGGGAGCTGTTTTTT. The chain employs TRBV18 and TRBJ2-2; 14 nucleotides line up with TRBD2. The germline gives CDR1 KGHSH, CDR2 LQKENI. The CDR3 consists of 17 residues. With V trimmed by 0 bases and J by 7 bases, 4 bases remained unmatched.

This clone occurred a few times. The rearrangement uses TRBV18 and TRBJ2-7, with 7 bases aligning to TRBD1. Trimming took 2 bases from V and 7 from J; bases not matched to a gene: 8. This CDR3 comprises 14 residues. The germline CDR1 and CDR2 sequences are KGHSH and LQKENI. CDR3 coding DNA: TGTGCCAGCTCACCAAGAAGGGGGCCGGGTGAGCAGTACTTC. Translation gives CASSPRRGPGEQYF.

This CDR3 reads CASSQGVASGTDTQYF. The CDR3 DNA follows: TGTGCCAGCAGCCAAGGGGTGGCTAGCGGCACAGATACGCAGTATTTT. The chain links TRBV4-2 to TRBJ2-3, with D possibly matching TRBD2 (6 bases). Germline V gene data show CDR1 as LGHNA and CDR2 as YNFKEQ. V was cut by 1 base and J by 1 base, with 12 bases left in between. The CDR3 length is 16 residues.

This clone was recorded once. The chain is built from TRBV7-9 and TRBJ2-5; possibly TRBD2 for D (6 bases). The germline gives CDR1 SEHNR, CDR2 FQNEAQ (reference sequence). The CDR3 contains 15 residues. The V gene lost 1 base and the J gene lost 1 base, with 10 bases spanning the gap. The CDR3 protein is CASSLVGGLQETQYF. The CDR3 nucleotides read TGTGCCAGCAGCTTAGTCGGGGGTCTCCAAGAGACCCAGTACTTC.

The table lists this clone with a few counts. The chain combines TRBV5-1 with TRBJ2-7; D remains ambiguous. The CDR3 is 14 amino acids. V was trimmed by 0 bases and J by 0 bases, leaving 7 bases between them. Germline-derived CDR1 and CDR2 are SGHRS and YFSETQ. Here the CDR3 DNA reads TGCGCCAGCAGCTTGGGGCAGTACTCCTACGAGCAGTACTTC. Encoded protein: CASSLGQYSYEQYF.

The rearrangement links TRBV18 to TRBJ2-1; 7 positions agree with TRBD1. Trimming removed 6 bases from V and 6 bases from J; junction bases left unmatched: 11. The CDR3 sequence is 15 residues long. Germline V gene sequence: CDR1 KGHSH, CDR2 LQKENI. CDR3 sequence: CASSGGTAGFNEQFF. The CDR3 DNA sequence: TGTGCCAGCTCCGGTGGGACAGCCGGGTTCAATGAGCAGTTCTTC.

Here the CDR3 DNA reads TGTGCCAGCAGCTTAGCGCCGGGACTAGCGGGACAATACGCCTACGAGCAGTACTTC. Translating gives CASSLAPGLAGQYAYEQYF. V is TRBV7-2 and J is TRBJ2-7; 13 bases are shared with TRBD2. V lost 0 bases, J lost 2 bases, and 10 bases stayed unmatched. The CDR3 runs to 19 residues. Germline CDR1 is SGHTA and CDR2 is FQGNSA.

This CDR3 is CAWSAKRTSGRAYEQFF. The CDR3 nucleotides are TGTGCCTGGAGTGCGAAAAGGACTAGCGGGAGGGCTTATGAGCAGTTCTTC. The rearrangement links TRBV30 to TRBJ2-1; TRBD2 agrees at 15 bases. Germline loops: CDR1 GTSNPN, CDR2 SVGIG (reference sequence). The J segment lost 8 bases and the V segment lost 1 base, leaving 9 bases of the junction unmatched. CDR3 length: 17 amino acids.

CDR3 protein: CASREGQGSTDTQYF. Written as DNA, the CDR3 is TGTGCCAGCAGGGAGGGACAGGGAAGCACAGATACGCAGTATTTT. The chain recombines TRBV5-4 with TRBJ2-3; 9 bases line up with TRBD1. V was clipped by 5 bases and J by 0 bases; unmatched bases: 4. From germline, CDR1 is SGHNT and CDR2 YYREEE (reference sequence). The CDR3 spans 15 residues.

The chain has TRBV3-1 (or the pseudogene TRBV3-2) and TRBJ2-3; D is perhaps TRBD2 (5 bases). The germline gives CDR1 LGHDT, CDR2 YNNKEL (reference sequence). Trimming took off 0 bases at V and 0 bases at J, with 10 bases between the two ends. The CDR3 has 16 residues. In DNA, the CDR3 is TGTGCCAGCAGCCAAGATCCCGGGATTAGCACAGATACGCAGTATTTT. Amino acids: CASSQDPGISTDTQYF.

The V and J genes are TRBV10-3 and TRBJ2-3; D possibly corresponds to TRBD2 (6 bases). The CDR3 is 15 residues long. Per the germline V gene, CDR1 is ENHRY and CDR2 is SYGVKD. V lost 5 bases and J lost 0, with 12 bases in between. CDR3 protein: CAISMAGKSTDTQYF. The CDR3 DNA follows: TGTGCCATCAGTATGGCGGGAAAAAGCACAGATACGCAGTATTTT.